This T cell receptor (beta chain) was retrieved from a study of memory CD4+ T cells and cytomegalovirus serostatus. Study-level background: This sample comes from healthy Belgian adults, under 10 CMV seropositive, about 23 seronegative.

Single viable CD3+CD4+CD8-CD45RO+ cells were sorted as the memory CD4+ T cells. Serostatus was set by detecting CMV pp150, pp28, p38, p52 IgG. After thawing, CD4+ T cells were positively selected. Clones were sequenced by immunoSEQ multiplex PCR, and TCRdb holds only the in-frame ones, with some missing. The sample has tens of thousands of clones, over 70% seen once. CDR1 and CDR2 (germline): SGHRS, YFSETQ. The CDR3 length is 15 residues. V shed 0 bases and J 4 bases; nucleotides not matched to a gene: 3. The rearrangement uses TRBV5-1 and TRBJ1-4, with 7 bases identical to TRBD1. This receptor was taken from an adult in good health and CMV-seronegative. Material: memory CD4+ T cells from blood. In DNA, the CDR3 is TGCGCCAGCAGCTTGGGTACAGGGGATAATGAAAAACTGTTTTTT. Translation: CASSLGTGDNEKLFF. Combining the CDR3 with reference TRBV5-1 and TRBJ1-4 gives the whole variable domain KAGVTQTPRYLIKTRGQQVTLSCSPISGHRSVSWYQQTPGQGLQFLFEYFSETQRNKGNFPGRFSGRQFSNSRSEMNVSTLELGDSALYLCASSLGTGDNEKLFFGSGTQLSVL.